Listed here are 6 T cell receptor beta chains from one sample, sequenced in a study of OX40 agonist ivuxolimab in advanced cancers. Assay used: immunoSEQ multiplex PCR; TCRdb lists only in-frame clones, some missing. Among 75,000 to 95,000 clones listed, about 90% were seen once. Here the sequenced sample was CD4+ or CD8+ T cells sorted from blood, taken in a trial of the OX40 agonist ivuxolimab. The receptors originated from an adult with an advanced solid tumor such as melanoma, head and neck, liver or kidney cancer.

The J gene is TRBJ1-3, the V gene TRBV28, with D possibly being TRBD1 (6 bases). Germline V gene data show CDR1 as MDHEN and CDR2 as SYDVKM. Trimming left V 4 bases short and J 2 bases short, with 15 bases between. This CDR3 contains 16 residues. CDR3 protein: CASSWVLQGTGNTIYF. The CDR3 DNA reads TGTGCCAGCAGTTGGGTTCTACAGGGCACTGGAAACACCATATATTTT.

The chain links TRBV7-8 to TRBJ1-4; D is uncertain. This CDR3 is 15 amino acids long. In germline, CDR1 is SGHVS, CDR2 FQNEAQ. Trimming took off 2 bases at V and 0 bases at J, with 7 bases between the two ends. CDR3 region: CASSLSEATNEKLFF. Written as DNA, the CDR3 is TGTGCCAGCAGCTTATCAGAAGCAACTAATGAAAAACTGTTTTTT.

Of note for this clone: This sample also contains other DNA sequences that code for the same CDR3. The chain uses TRBV29-1 and TRBJ2-1; no reliable D call. The CDR3 covers 10 residues. V was trimmed by 4 bases and J by 7 bases, leaving 5 bases between them. Per the germline V gene, CDR1 is SQVTM and CDR2 is ANQGSEA. Written as DNA, the CDR3 is TGCAGCGTTGGTGGTAATGAGCAGTTCTTC. Protein sequence: CSVGGNEQFF.

The J gene is TRBJ1-5, the V gene TRBV27; D is uncertain. V was shortened by 6 bases and J by 9 bases, with 15 bases between the two germline ends. This CDR3 has 13 amino acids. CDR1 and CDR2 (germline): MNHEY, SMNVEV (reference sequence). The CDR3 reads CASSRTPSGPQHF. The CDR3 coding sequence is TGTGCCAGCAGCCGGACTCCCAGTGGGCCCCAGCATTTT.

This sequence joins TRBV7-6 and TRBJ1-3; a possible D gene is TRBD1 (6 bases). V gave up 4 bases and J gave up 4 bases, with 14 bases separating them. Looked up from germline, CDR1 is SGHVS and CDR2 is FNYEAQ. The CDR3 is 15 amino acids. The CDR3 spells CASSSGRGFGNTIYF. The CDR3 DNA sequence: TGTGCCAGCAGCTCGGGCAGGGGATTCGGAAACACCATATATTTT. The full variable domain, completed using reference TRBV7-6 and TRBJ1-3, is GAGVSQSPRYKVTKRGQDVALRCDPISGHVSLYWYRQALGQGPEFLTYFNYEAQQDKSGLPNDRFSAERPEGSISTLTIQRTEQRDSAMYRCASSSGRGFGNTIYFGEGSWLTVV.

The CDR3 loop is CASLSNYGYTF. CDR3 DNA sequence: TGTGCCAGCCTTTCCAACTATGGCTACACCTTC. The chain carries TRBV28 and TRBJ1-2; D uncertain. Germline V lookup: CDR1 MDHEN, CDR2 SYDVKM. The CDR3 sequence is 11 residues long. V dropped 8 bases and J dropped 2 bases, with 6 bases sitting between them.